The rows below give T cell receptor beta chains drawn from one sample of a study of blood T cells in healthy people across ages. TCRdb used MiXCR to reprocess the 5' RACE reads, holding one entry per CDR3 protein. The data contain about 930,000 distinct CDR3 sequences, 25% to 35% of them singletons. Another study also made use of these data, one on T cells of mothers and their children.

Sample: blood. The receptors here all came from a woman in her thirties or forties in good health. CDR3s include the opening cysteine and the closing phenylalanine or tryptophan. Fields, in order: CDR3 DNA, CDR3 protein, J gene, clone size, V gene, D gene. D genes are given only for firm matches. Not every row has a clone size; where given, it reads once, few, many or a size class.

CDR3nt: TGCGCCAGCAGCCAAGCCCTAGGACAGGCTACCTACGAGCAGTACTTC
CDR3aa: CASSQALGQATYEQYF
j_gene: TRBJ2-7
abundance: many
v_gene: TRBV4-1
d_gene: TRBD1

CDR3nt: TGTGCCAGCACCCCTATGGGGTGGTGGGACACCGGGGAGCGGTTTTTT
CDR3aa: CASTPMGWWDTGERFF
j_gene: TRBJ2-2
abundance: -
v_gene: TRBV27
d_gene: -

CDR3nt: TGTGCCAGCAGTCCCGGACCGACAGCCGTTGGCGAGCAGTACTTC
CDR3aa: CASSPGPTAVGEQYF
j_gene: TRBJ2-7
abundance: -
v_gene: TRBV12-3/TRBV12-4
d_gene: -

CDR3nt: TGTGCCAGCTCACCAACCGGAGGGACTAGCAGGGGCCGTTACAATGAGCAGTTCTTC
CDR3aa: CASSPTGGTSRGRYNEQFF
j_gene: TRBJ2-1
abundance: -
v_gene: TRBV18
d_gene: TRBD2

CDR3nt: TGTGCCAGCAGTTACTCCAGTCGGATTCAATATGGCTACACCTTC
CDR3aa: CASSYSSRIQYGYTF
j_gene: TRBJ1-2
abundance: -
v_gene: TRBV6-6
d_gene: -

CDR3nt: TGTGCCACCAGCAGAAGGATAAACTACGAGCAGTACTTC
CDR3aa: CATSRRINYEQYF
j_gene: TRBJ2-7
abundance: few
v_gene: TRBV15
d_gene: -

CDR3nt: TGTGCCGCCTCGCAAGGCAAAGATACGCAGTATTTT
CDR3aa: CAASQGKDTQYF
j_gene: TRBJ2-3
abundance: -
v_gene: TRBV6-5
d_gene: -

CDR3nt: TGCAGTGCTAGGCCCGGACAGGCGGGAGATACGCAGTATTTT
CDR3aa: CSARPGQAGDTQYF
j_gene: TRBJ2-3
abundance: -
v_gene: TRBV20-1
d_gene: TRBD1

CDR3nt: TGCGCCAGCAGCCGGGAGGGTGGCTACGAGCAGTACTTC
CDR3aa: CASSREGGYEQYF
j_gene: TRBJ2-7
abundance: -
v_gene: TRBV5-1
d_gene: TRBD2

CDR3nt: TGTGCCAGCAGCATGACAGAGACAGAGACCCAGTACTTC
CDR3aa: CASSMTETETQYF
j_gene: TRBJ2-5
abundance: many
v_gene: TRBV6-2/TRBV6-3
d_gene: -

CDR3nt: TGTGCCAGCAGGATGGGAGGGGGCGTGAACACTGAAGCTTTCTTT
CDR3aa: CASRMGGGVNTEAFF
j_gene: TRBJ1-1
abundance: many
v_gene: TRBV12-3/TRBV12-4
d_gene: TRBD1

CDR3nt: TGTGCCAGTAGTATCGTGGCGGGATACTATGGCTACACCTTC
CDR3aa: CASSIVAGYYGYTF
j_gene: TRBJ1-2
abundance: few
v_gene: TRBV19
d_gene: -

CDR3nt: TGTGCCAGCGGGACAGGGGGCCGCGGTGAGCAGTTCTTC
CDR3aa: CASGTGGRGEQFF
j_gene: TRBJ2-1
abundance: few
v_gene: TRBV4-2
d_gene: TRBD1

CDR3nt: TGCAGCGTTGATTCAGGGGAGAGCTATGGCTACACCTTC
CDR3aa: CSVDSGESYGYTF
j_gene: TRBJ1-2
abundance: many
v_gene: TRBV29-1
d_gene: -

CDR3nt: TGTGCCAGCAGAAGGGACACCAACAATGAGCAGTTCTTC
CDR3aa: CASRRDTNNEQFF
j_gene: TRBJ2-1
abundance: many
v_gene: TRBV2
d_gene: -

CDR3nt: TGTGCCAGCCTGCTAGGACAGGGGGCCGGCGAGCAGTACTTC
CDR3aa: CASLLGQGAGEQYF
j_gene: TRBJ2-7
abundance: many
v_gene: TRBV2
d_gene: TRBD1

CDR3nt: TGTGCCAGCAGTCCTCCGGGCGGGGGGCCTTCTTACGAGCAGTACTTC
CDR3aa: CASSPPGGGPSYEQYF
j_gene: TRBJ2-7
abundance: few
v_gene: TRBV28
d_gene: TRBD2

CDR3nt: TGTGCCAGCAGCAAGTCAGGGTATGAAGCTTTCTTT
CDR3aa: CASSKSGYEAFF
j_gene: TRBJ1-1
abundance: -
v_gene: TRBV12-3/TRBV12-4
d_gene: -

CDR3nt: TGTGCTAGCAGCGGGGGCTTCATTGGGTACTATGGCTACACCTTC
CDR3aa: CASSGGFIGYYGYTF
j_gene: TRBJ1-2
abundance: few
v_gene: TRBV7-7
d_gene: -

CDR3nt: TGTGCCAGCAGCTCGGGACTAGCGAGACTGAGAGATACGCAGTATTTT
CDR3aa: CASSSGLARLRDTQYF
j_gene: TRBJ2-3
abundance: -
v_gene: TRBV7-2
d_gene: TRBD2

CDR3nt: TGCGCCAGCAGCCAAGATTTTACGTTTCCGGGACTAGCGGGATACAATGAGCAGTTCTTC
CDR3aa: CASSQDFTFPGLAGYNEQFF
j_gene: TRBJ2-1
abundance: many
v_gene: TRBV4-3
d_gene: TRBD2

CDR3nt: TGTGCCAGCGGCACCTCAGGGGACTCCTATGGCTACACCTTC
CDR3aa: CASGTSGDSYGYTF
j_gene: TRBJ1-2
abundance: -
v_gene: TRBV28
d_gene: -

CDR3nt: TGTGCCAGCAGTGGTACAGGCAGCTCCTACGAGCAGTACTTC
CDR3aa: CASSGTGSSYEQYF
j_gene: TRBJ2-7
abundance: many
v_gene: TRBV6-1
d_gene: -

CDR3nt: TGTGCCAGCTCGACCGGGGGGATTGGCAATCAGCCCCAGCATTTT
CDR3aa: CASSTGGIGNQPQHF
j_gene: TRBJ1-5
abundance: -
v_gene: TRBV18
d_gene: -

CDR3nt: TGCGCCGGCAGCTCGGGTCTAACCTTGGACTATGGCTACACCTTC
CDR3aa: CAGSSGLTLDYGYTF
j_gene: TRBJ1-2
abundance: -
v_gene: TRBV5-1
d_gene: -

CDR3nt: TGCAGCGTTGAAGGGGGAGGGCTTCGGGGAGCTTTCTTT
CDR3aa: CSVEGGGLRGAFF
j_gene: TRBJ1-1
abundance: -
v_gene: TRBV29-1
d_gene: -

CDR3nt: TGTGCCAGCAGACCGGGACAGCATAATTCACCCCTCCACTTT
CDR3aa: CASRPGQHNSPLHF
j_gene: TRBJ1-6
abundance: few
v_gene: TRBV12-3/TRBV12-4
d_gene: TRBD1

CDR3nt: TGTGCCACAAGGGGCCTAGCCTCTAGCGCAGATACGCAGTATTTT
CDR3aa: CATRGLASSADTQYF
j_gene: TRBJ2-3
abundance: -
v_gene: TRBV10-3
d_gene: -